The count of the clone carrying this T cell receptor beta chain is one. The target antigen is unknown. CDR3 length: 16 amino acids. The data belong to a study of OX40 agonist ivuxolimab in advanced cancers. Study in general: Three patients, one with hepatocellular carcinoma and two with cutaneous melanoma, responded partially.

Findings of the study overall: Normalized T-cell clonal expansion was also low in some nonresponders.

Only in-frame clones appear in the TCRdb table, and some are missing; sequencing was by immunoSEQ multiplex PCR. The sample consists of over 90,000 clones, approximately 93% of them appearing once. The chain employs TRBV1 and TRBJ2-5; TRBD1 is taken as the D call from the table, unchecked against the DNA. TRBV1 represents a pseudogene. Sequenced material: CD4+ or CD8+ T cells sorted from blood, taken in a trial of the OX40 agonist ivuxolimab. This sequence was found in an adult with an advanced solid tumor such as melanoma, head and neck, liver or kidney cancer. CDR3 sequence (DNA): TGCACCAGCAGCCAAAAATGTAGACAGGGGCCAGAGACCCAGTACTTC. Residues: CTSSQKCRQGPETQYF.